A single T cell receptor (beta chain) is shown here with its context. Its antigen is as yet unknown. Arm-PCR of CDR3 regions and iRepertoire HTBI primers were the basis on which TCR beta libraries were built. TCRdb fed the multiplex PCR reads into MiXCR, producing one record per CDR3 protein. The table records fewer than 400,000 distinct CDR3 sequences, about a fifth of them present only once. The CDR3 is 13 residues long. V lost 0 bases to trimming and J lost 6 bases, with 9 bases between them. In germline, CDR1 is LGHNT, CDR2 FRNRAP. The time point was: persistent/refractory GD, antithyroid drugs over 5 years with positive TRAb. From RNA extracted from PBMCs, the TCR library was made. American Thyroid Association guidelines defined how Graves' disease was diagnosed. Tubes containing EDTA received roughly 10 milliliters of drawn peripheral blood. This specimen comes from a study of regulatory T cells in long-lasting Graves disease. Study-level findings and limits: Those with persistent disease had in common more public clonotypes (around 2,700) than new patients (roughly 970).

This specimen consisted of peripheral blood mononuclear cells (PBMCs), obtained when the disease was refractory, from a patient treated with antithyroid drugs. The sequence was obtained from a female donor with Graves disease. This chain connects TRBV12-5 to TRBJ2-7; tentative D call: TRBD1 (7 bases). DNA for the CDR3: TGTGCTAGTGGTTTGGTTCAGGGGGGCGAGCAGTACTTC. This codes for CASGLVQGGEQYF.